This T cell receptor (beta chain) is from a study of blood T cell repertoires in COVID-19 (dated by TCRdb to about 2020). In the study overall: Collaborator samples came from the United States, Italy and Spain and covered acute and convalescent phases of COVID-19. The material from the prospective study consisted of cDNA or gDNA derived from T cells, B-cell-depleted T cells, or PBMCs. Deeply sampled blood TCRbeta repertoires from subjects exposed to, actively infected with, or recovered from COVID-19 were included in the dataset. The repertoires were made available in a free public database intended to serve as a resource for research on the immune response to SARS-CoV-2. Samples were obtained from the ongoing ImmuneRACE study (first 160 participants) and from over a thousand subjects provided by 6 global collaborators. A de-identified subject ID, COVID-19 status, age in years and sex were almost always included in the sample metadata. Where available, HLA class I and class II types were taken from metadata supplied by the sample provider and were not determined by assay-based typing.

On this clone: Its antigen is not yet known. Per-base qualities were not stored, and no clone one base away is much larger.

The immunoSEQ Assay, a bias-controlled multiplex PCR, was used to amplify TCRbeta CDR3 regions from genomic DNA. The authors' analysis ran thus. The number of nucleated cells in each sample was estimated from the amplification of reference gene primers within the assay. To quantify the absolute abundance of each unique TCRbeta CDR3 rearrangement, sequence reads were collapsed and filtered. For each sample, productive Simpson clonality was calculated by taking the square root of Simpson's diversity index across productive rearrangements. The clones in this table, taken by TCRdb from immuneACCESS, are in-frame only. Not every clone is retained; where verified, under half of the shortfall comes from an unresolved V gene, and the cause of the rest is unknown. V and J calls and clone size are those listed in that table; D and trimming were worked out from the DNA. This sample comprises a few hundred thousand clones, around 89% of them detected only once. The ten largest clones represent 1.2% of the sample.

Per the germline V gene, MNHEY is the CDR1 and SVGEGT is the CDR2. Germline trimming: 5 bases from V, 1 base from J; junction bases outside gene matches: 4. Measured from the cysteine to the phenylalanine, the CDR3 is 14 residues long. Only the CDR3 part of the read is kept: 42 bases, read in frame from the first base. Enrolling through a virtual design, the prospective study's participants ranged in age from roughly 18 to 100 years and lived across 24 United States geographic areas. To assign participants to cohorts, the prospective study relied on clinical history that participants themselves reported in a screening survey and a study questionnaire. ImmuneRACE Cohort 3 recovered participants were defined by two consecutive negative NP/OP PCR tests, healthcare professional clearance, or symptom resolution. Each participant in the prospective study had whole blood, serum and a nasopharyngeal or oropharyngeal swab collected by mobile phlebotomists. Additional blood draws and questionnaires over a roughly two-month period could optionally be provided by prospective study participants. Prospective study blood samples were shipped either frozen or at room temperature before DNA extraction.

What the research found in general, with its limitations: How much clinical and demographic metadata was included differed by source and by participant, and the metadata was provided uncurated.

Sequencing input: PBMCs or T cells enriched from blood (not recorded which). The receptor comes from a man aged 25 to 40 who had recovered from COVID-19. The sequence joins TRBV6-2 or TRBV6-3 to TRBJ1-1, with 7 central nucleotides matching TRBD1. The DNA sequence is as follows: TGTGCCAGCAGTGGCCGACAGGGGAACACTGAAGCTTTCTTT. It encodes CASSGRQGNTEAFF.